This T cell receptor beta chain is from a study of early T cells in non-severe SARS-CoV-2 infection. TCRdb called the 5' RACE reads again in MiXCR, with one record for every CDR3 protein. This table has 65,000 to 70,000 distinct CDR3 sequences, approximately 11% appearing once. In this sample, this clonotype turned up a few times. This TCR derives from an adult who was a healthcare worker with PCR-confirmed SARS-CoV-2 infection or an uninfected control (not recorded which). Sequenced input: whole blood.

CDR3 region: CASSFALSGPQHF. CDR3 nucleotide sequence: TGTGCCAGCAGTTTTGCCCTCTCCGGGCCCCAGCATTTT. The V call is TRBV12-3 or TRBV12-4, the J call TRBJ1-5; D not certain. V was shortened by 3 bases and J by 9 bases, with 12 bases between the two germline ends. This CDR3 is 13 amino acids long.